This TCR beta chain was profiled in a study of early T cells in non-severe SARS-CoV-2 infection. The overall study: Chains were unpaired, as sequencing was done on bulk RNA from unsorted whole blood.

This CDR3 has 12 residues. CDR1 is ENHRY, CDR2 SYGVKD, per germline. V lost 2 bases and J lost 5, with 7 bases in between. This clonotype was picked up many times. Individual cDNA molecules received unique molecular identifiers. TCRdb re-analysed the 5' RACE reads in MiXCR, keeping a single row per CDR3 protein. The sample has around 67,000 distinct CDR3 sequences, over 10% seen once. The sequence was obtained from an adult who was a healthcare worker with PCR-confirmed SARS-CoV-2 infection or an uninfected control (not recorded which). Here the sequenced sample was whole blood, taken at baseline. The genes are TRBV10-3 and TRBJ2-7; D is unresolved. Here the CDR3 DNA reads TGTGCCATCAGTGAGGTGTCGAACGAGCAGTACTTC. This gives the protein CAISEVSNEQYF.